This T cell receptor (beta chain) was found in a study of CD8+CD57+ T cells in acquired aplastic anemia. Study-level background: The mean DNA yield obtained from sorted CD4+ and CD8+ cells came to 3 to 3.5 ug. Study-wide results and caveats: Nearly 30 was the count of CD8+ CDR3 sequences that patients shared with controls.

The CDR3 has 13 amino acids, counting both end residues. The germline V gene encodes CDR1 SGHTA and CDR2 FQGNSA. Of note for this clonotype: Its cognate antigen is unknown. As the CDR3 is not closed by the conserved phenylalanine or tryptophan, this likely results from a read error. It is unclear where the CDR3 begins or ends on the DNA, so no DNA is shown, and the CDR3 is as TCRdb lists it.

Patients sequenced had flow cytometry evidence of CD8+CD57+ cell expansion. As a group, the patients uniformly had severe acquired aplastic anemia. TCR beta VDJ combinations and CDR3 sequences were profiled from genomic DNA. One entry per CDR3 protein, called by TCRdb with MiXCR from the reads. The profile shows a few hundred thousand distinct CDR3 sequences, about 80% of them singletons. The chain couples TRBV7-2 to TRBJ2-3; the D segment call TRBD2 is taken from the table without a DNA check. Sequences were obtained from sorted CD4+, CD8+, or CD8+CD57+ T cells (not recorded which) from PBMCs. The receptor was isolated from a human donor with aplastic anemia. CDR3: CASSLAGAAAPQY.